Listed below are T cell receptor beta chains from one sample, sequenced in a study of blood T cell repertoires in COVID-19. The repertoire was sequenced with immunoSEQ multiplex PCR; TCRdb's copy has only in-frame clones and lacks some. The table has roughly 190,000 clones, more than 80% seen once. The sequencing sample was made of peripheral blood. These receptors all come from a man aged 50-60 years with acute or convalescent COVID-19. Both conserved end residues are part of each CDR3. Each record gives: clone size, D gene, V gene, J gene, CDR3 protein, CDR3 DNA. A D gene is named only where the DNA matches it firmly. A row's size may be missing; if present it is once, few, many or a size class.

>NA|TRBD1|TRBV3-1/TRBV3-2|TRBJ1-2
CASSLQGGRNYGYTF
TGTGCCAGCAGCTTACAGGGGGGGAGGAACTATGGCTACACCTTC
>NA|NA|TRBV7-9|TRBJ1-2
CASSLERGSNYGYTF
TGTGCCAGCAGCTTAGAGCGGGGATCGAACTATGGCTACACCTTC
>NA|TRBD1|TRBV27|TRBJ1-5
CASSALGARTGQPQHF
TGTGCCAGCAGTGCACTCGGGGCCCGGACAGGTCAGCCCCAGCATTTT
>once|TRBD1|TRBV19|TRBJ1-2
CASRRGTGDYGYTF
TGTGCCAGCCGAAGAGGGACAGGGGACTATGGCTACACCTTC
>NA|NA|TRBV27|TRBJ2-3
CASSPHTDTQYF
TGTGCCAGCAGTCCCCACACAGATACGCAGTATTTT
>NA|TRBD2|TRBV7-7|TRBJ2-5
CASSPGLAGGRETQYF
TGTGCCAGCAGCCCTGGACTAGCGGGAGGGCGAGAGACCCAGTACTTC
>few|NA|TRBV19|TRBJ1-2
CASSIGEGLDYGYTF
TGTGCCAGTAGTATCGGGGAGGGGCTGGACTATGGCTACACCTTC
>NA|NA|TRBV5-6|TRBJ1-2
CASSFGQVRYGYTF
TGTGCCAGCAGCTTCGGTCAGGTGCGCTATGGCTACACCTTC
>NA|TRBD1|TRBV11-2|TRBJ1-1
CASSLQGANTEAFF
TGTGCCAGCAGCTTACAGGGGGCGAACACTGAAGCTTTCTTT
>NA|TRBD1|TRBV19|TRBJ2-5
CASSMAGGPETQYF
TGTGCCAGTAGTATGGCAGGGGGTCCGGAGACCCAGTACTTC
>NA|NA|TRBV2|TRBJ2-2
CASNGQMNTGELFF
TGTGCCAGCAATGGACAAATGAACACCGGGGAGCTGTTTTTT
>NA|TRBD2|TRBV30|TRBJ2-5
CAWSVSSGGHGTQYF
TGTGCCTGGAGTGTTTCTAGCGGGGGTCACGGGACCCAGTACTTC
>NA|TRBD2|TRBV6-4|TRBJ2-2
CASSRLGTSDRTGELFF
TGTGCCAGCAGTAGACTGGGGACTAGCGACAGGACCGGGGAGCTGTTTTTT
>once|TRBD2|TRBV3-1/TRBV3-2|TRBJ2-3
CASSQGTRSTDTQYF
TGTGCCAGCAGCCAGGGGACTAGGAGCACAGATACGCAGTATTTT
>NA|TRBD2|TRBV6-5|TRBJ2-3
CASKGLAGTTDTQYF
TGTGCCAGCAAGGGACTAGCGGGTACCACAGATACGCAGTATTTT
>NA|NA|TRBV6-5|TRBJ1-4
CASSRRAGGEKLFF
TGTGCCAGCAGTCGCAGGGCCGGGGGTGAAAAACTGTTTTTT
>NA|NA|TRBV27|TRBJ2-7
CASSHRALDSMTYEQYF
TGTGCCAGCAGTCACAGAGCCCTGGACAGCATGACCTACGAGCAGTACTTC
>NA|NA|TRBV7-9|TRBJ1-2
CASSLLPRGGNYGYTF
TGTGCCAGCAGCTTACTCCCCAGGGGTGGCAACTATGGCTACACCTTC
>NA|NA|TRBV4-1|TRBJ2-3
CASSQDGRGSTDTQYF
TGCGCCAGCAGCCAAGATGGGCGGGGTAGCACAGATACGCAGTATTTT
>NA|NA|TRBV6-1|TRBJ1-2
CASSSRLANYGYTF
TGTGCCAGCAGTTCTCGGCTAGCTAACTATGGCTACACCTTC
>NA|TRBD1|TRBV5-1|TRBJ2-1
CASSFQDRGRKEQFF
TGCGCCAGCAGCTTTCAGGACAGGGGGCGCAAGGAGCAGTTCTTC
>NA|NA|TRBV6-5|TRBJ2-2
CASSYETVTGELFF
TGTGCCAGCAGTTACGAGACAGTCACCGGGGAGCTGTTTTTT
>NA|TRBD2|TRBV28|TRBJ2-1
CASTRNVAGGEQFF
TGTGCCAGCACCCGGAATGTAGCGGGGGGGGAGCAGTTCTTC
>NA|NA|TRBV28|TRBJ1-4
CASSLWGQSNEKLFF
TGTGCCAGCAGTTTATGGGGACAAAGTAATGAAAAACTGTTTTTT
>few|NA|TRBV7-3|TRBJ2-2
CASSPDSSTGELFF
TGTGCCAGCAGCCCTGACAGTTCCACGGGGGAGCTGTTTTTT
>NA|NA|TRBV5-1|TRBJ2-7
CASQVGTAPYEQYF
TGCGCCAGCCAGGTAGGAACGGCCCCCTACGAGCAGTACTTC
>NA|NA|TRBV19|TRBJ1-5
CASSIRDNQPQHF
TGTGCCAGTAGTATCAGGGACAATCAGCCCCAGCATTTT
>NA|TRBD1|TRBV5-4|TRBJ1-1
CASSSGQGVNTEAFF
TGTGCCAGCAGCTCGGGACAGGGAGTGAACACTGAAGCTTTCTTT
>NA|NA|TRBV21-1|TRBJ2-4
CASSKVQSKNIQYF
TGTGCCAGCAGCAAAGTACAGTCCAAAAACATTCAGTACTTC